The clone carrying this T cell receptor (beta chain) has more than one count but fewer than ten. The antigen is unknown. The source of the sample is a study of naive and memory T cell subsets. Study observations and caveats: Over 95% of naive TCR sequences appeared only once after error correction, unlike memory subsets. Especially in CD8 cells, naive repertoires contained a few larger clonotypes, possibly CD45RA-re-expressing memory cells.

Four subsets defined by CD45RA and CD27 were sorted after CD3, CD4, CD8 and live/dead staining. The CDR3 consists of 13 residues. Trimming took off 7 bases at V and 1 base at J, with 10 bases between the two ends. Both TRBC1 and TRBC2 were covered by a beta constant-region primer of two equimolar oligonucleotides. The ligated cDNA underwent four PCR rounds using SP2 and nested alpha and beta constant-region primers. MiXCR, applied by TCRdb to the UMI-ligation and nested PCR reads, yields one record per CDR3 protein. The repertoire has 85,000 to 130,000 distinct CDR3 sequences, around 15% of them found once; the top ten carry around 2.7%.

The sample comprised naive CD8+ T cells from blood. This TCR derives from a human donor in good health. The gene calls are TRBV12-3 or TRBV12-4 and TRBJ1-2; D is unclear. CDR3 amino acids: CASTRRSNYGYTF. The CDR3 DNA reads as TGTGCCAGCACGAGGCGGAGTAACTATGGCTACACCTTC.